The source of this T cell receptor beta chain is a study of cytomegalovirus exposure and HLA in healthy donors. Notes on the study in general: As confirmed in vitro, three CMV-associated chains were specific for CMV antigens. Altogether, 164 TCR beta chains were recorded as cytomegalovirus-associated. Researchers reportedly found TCR beta sequences accurately predicted most subjects' HLA-A and HLA-B alleles.

As regards this clone: Its cognate antigen is unknown.

The primer mix had 60 Vbeta and 13 Jbeta primers. The data were produced by immunoSEQ multiplex PCR, yet TCRdb's version contains in-frame clones alone and is incomplete. The repertoire has about 180,000 clones, roughly 77% of them found once; the top ten carry less than 2%. This CDR3 has 17 amino acids. The trim removed 1 base at V and 0 bases at J, leaving 7 bases unmatched. Germline CDR1 is SGHAT and CDR2 is FQNNGV. This clonotype was obtained from a woman in her thirties in good health and CMV-seronegative. The specimen sequenced was PBMCs. The chain uses TRBV11-2 and TRBJ2-7; 9 bases align to TRBD2. In DNA, the CDR3 is TGTGCCAGCAGCTTAGCACTCGCGGGGGGGCCCTCCTACGAGCAGTACTTC. As protein: CASSLALAGGPSYEQYF.